Sequencing of this T cell receptor beta chain was carried out in a study of tissue T cells after allogeneic stem cell transplantation. The germline V gene encodes CDR1 KGHTA and CDR2 FRNEEI. J lost 0 bases, V lost 6 bases, and 5 bases had no gene match. CDR3 size: 15 residues. The assay was immunoSEQ multiplex PCR, and TCRdb's table has in-frame clones only and misses some. The sample yields approximately 6,900 clones, 50% seen once. As regards this clone: The antigen is not known. The listed genes are named as in mouse. The read finishes 1 residue shy of the CDR3 end, and the germline J gene is used to complete it.

Regarding time point: mouse harvest day 7 after allogeneic transplant. Each mouse received 10^7 T-cell-depleted marrow cells plus 10^6 splenic CD5+ T cells by tail vein. Study observations and caveats: Few T cell clones were shared across patients, but motif clusters showed tissue-specific shared signatures.

The receptor comes from a female BALB/c mouse given C57BL/6 T cells with graft-versus-host disease after an allogeneic hematopoietic cell transplant. V gene TRBV24 combines with J gene TRBJ1-2, with 9 bases that match TRBD1. Material: gut tissue. CDR3 sequence: CASSPGTGTNSDYTF. The covered CDR3 bases are TGTGCCAGCAGCCCCGGGACAGGGACAAACTCCGACTACACC.